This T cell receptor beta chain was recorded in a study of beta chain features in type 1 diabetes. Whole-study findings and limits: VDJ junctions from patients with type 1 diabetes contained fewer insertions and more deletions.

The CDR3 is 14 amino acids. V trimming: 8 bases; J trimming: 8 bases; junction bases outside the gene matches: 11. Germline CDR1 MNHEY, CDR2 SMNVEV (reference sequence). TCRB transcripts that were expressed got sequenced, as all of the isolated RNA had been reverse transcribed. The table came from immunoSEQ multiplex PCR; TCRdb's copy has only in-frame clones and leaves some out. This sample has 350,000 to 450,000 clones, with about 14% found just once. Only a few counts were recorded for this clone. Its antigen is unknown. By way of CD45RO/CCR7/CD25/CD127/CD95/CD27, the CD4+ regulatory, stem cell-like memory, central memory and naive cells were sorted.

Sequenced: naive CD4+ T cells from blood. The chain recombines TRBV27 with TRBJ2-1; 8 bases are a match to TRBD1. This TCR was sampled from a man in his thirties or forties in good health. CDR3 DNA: TGTGCCAGCCTCAGGGGGCCCTCCCACGATGAGCAGTTCTTC. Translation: CASLRGPSHDEQFF.